The 7 T cell receptor beta chains listed next were all sequenced from one sample in a study of CD8 T cells in ankylosing spondylitis. TCRdb reprocessed the 5' RACE reads with MiXCR, giving one entry per CDR3 protein. The repertoire holds around 250,000 distinct CDR3 sequences, with 32% as singletons. Source material: blood, either unsorted or a sorted T cell fraction (not recorded which). The receptors here all came from a male donor with ankylosing spondylitis or in good health (not recorded which).

The chain links TRBV12-3 or TRBV12-4 to TRBJ1-2; D unclear. There are 13 residues in the CDR3. V lost 3 bases, J lost 1 base, and 6 bases lay in between. CDR3 residues: CASSLQYNYGYTF. As DNA, the CDR3 is TGTGCCAGCAGTTTGCAATATAACTATGGCTACACCTTC.

The CDR3 DNA is TGCAGTGCCCCGCATGGGGATTGGGGCAAAAACATTCAGTACTTC. Translated: CSAPHGDWGKNIQYF. J is TRBJ2-4 and V is TRBV20-1; D is unclear. This CDR3 spans 15 amino acids. The ends were cut back, 6 bases at V and 3 bases at J, with 18 bases in the middle. Germline assignment: CDR1 DFQATT and CDR2 SNEGSKA (reference sequence).

The J gene is TRBJ2-3, the V gene TRBV12-3 or TRBV12-4, with 10 bases fitting TRBD2. After removal of 4 bases from V and 6 bases from J, the junction contained 13 bases not matched to a gene. The CDR3 runs 17 residues. In nucleotides, the CDR3 is TGTGCCAGCAGTTCCAGGACTAGCGGAGCAGAGCGGGATACGCAGTATTTT. It codes for CASSSRTSGAERDTQYF.

The chain combines TRBV20-1 with TRBJ1-3, with D uncertain. The CDR3 spans 11 residues. Germline V gives CDR1 DFQATT, CDR2 SNEGSKA (reference sequence). Trimming shortened V by 6 bases and J by 4 bases, and 7 bases separated the two germline ends. CDR3 in amino acids: CSARLGNTIYF. In nucleotides, the CDR3 is TGCAGTGCCCGGCTCGGAAACACCATATATTTT.

The table lists this clonotype with many counts. The gene calls are TRBV29-1 and TRBJ1-2; a weak D match, TRBD1 (5 bases). Germline assignment: CDR1 SQVTM and CDR2 ANQGSEA. The CDR3 contains 13 residues. Trimming pared 3 bases from V and 5 bases from J, leaving 13 bases between. CDR3 in amino acids: CSVDPQGGYGYTF. CDR3 nucleotide sequence: TGCAGCGTTGATCCGCAGGGAGGGTATGGCTACACCTTC.

This clonotype was detected only a few times. The rearrangement links TRBV6-5 to TRBJ1-6; D might be TRBD1 (6 bases). Between the trimmed V and J ends, which lost 0 bases and 8 bases, there was a span of 11 bases. The CDR3 runs 15 residues. Germline CDR1 and CDR2: MNHEY and SVGAGI. CDR3: CASSYSGGVDSPLHF. The DNA of the CDR3 is TGTGCCAGCAGTTACTCAGGGGGTGTGGATTCACCCCTCCACTTT.

This sequence joins TRBV7-9 and TRBJ1-2, with D tentatively TRBD1 (5 bases). CDR1 and CDR2 (germline): SEHNR, FQNEAQ (reference sequence). The CDR3 is 14 amino acids. V shed 5 bases and J shed 0 bases, with 10 bases lying between them. The CDR3 DNA reads TGTGCCAGCAGCCTCAGGGACGCTAACTATGGCTACACCTTC. This encodes CASSLRDANYGYTF.